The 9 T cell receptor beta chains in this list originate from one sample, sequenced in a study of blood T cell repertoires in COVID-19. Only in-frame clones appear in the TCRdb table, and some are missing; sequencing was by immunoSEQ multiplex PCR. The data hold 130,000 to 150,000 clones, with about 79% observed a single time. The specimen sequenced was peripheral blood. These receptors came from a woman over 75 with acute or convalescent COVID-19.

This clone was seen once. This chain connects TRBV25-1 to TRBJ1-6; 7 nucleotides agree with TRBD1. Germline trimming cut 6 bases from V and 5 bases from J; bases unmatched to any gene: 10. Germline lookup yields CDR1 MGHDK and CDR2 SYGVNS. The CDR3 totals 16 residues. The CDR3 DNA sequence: TGTGCCAGCAGGTATCAGGGGGGAAGTAATAATTCACCCCTCCACTTT. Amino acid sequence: CASRYQGGSNNSPLHF.

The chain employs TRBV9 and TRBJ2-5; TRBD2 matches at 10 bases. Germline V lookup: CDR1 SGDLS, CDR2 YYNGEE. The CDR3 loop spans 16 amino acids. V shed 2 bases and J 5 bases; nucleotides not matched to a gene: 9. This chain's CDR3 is CASSVGQRGGPETQYF. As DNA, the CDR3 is TGTGCCAGCAGCGTGGGGCAGCGGGGGGGCCCTGAGACCCAGTACTTC.

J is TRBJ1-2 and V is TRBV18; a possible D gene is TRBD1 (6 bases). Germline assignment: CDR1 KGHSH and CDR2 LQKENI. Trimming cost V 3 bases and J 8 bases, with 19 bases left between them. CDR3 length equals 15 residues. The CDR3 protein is CASSPGAGTGYGYTF. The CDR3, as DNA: TGTGCCAGCTCACCGGGGGCCGGGACCGGTTACGGCTACACCTTC.

The CDR3 protein is CASSQDILSGNTIYF. The CDR3 nucleotides read TGCGCCAGCAGCCAGGACATCCTCTCTGGAAACACCATATATTTT. The chain uses TRBV4-3 and TRBJ1-3; maybe TRBD1 (5 bases). The CDR3 sequence is 15 residues long. Germline V gene data show CDR1 as LGHNA and CDR2 as YSLEER. V was shortened by 3 bases and J by 0 bases, with 9 bases between the two germline ends.

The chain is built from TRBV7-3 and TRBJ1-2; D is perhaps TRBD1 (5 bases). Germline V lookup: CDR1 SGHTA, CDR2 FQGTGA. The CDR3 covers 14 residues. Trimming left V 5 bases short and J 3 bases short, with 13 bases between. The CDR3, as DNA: TGTGCCAGCAGCCCAGGGCAGGATCACTATGGCTACACCTTC. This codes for CASSPGQDHYGYTF.

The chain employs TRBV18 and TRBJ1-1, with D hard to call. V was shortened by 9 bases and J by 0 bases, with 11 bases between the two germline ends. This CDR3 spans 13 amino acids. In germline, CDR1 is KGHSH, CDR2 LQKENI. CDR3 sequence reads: CASIYDMNTEAFF. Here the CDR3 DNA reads TGTGCCAGTATTTACGACATGAACACTGAAGCTTTCTTT.

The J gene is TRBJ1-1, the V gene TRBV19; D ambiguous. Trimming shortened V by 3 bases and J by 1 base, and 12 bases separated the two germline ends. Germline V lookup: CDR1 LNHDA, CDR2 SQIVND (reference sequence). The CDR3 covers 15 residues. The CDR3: CASSIGLQKNTEAFF. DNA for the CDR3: TGTGCCAGTAGTATTGGACTCCAAAAGAACACTGAAGCTTTCTTT. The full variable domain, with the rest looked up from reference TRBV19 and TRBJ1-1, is DGGITQSPKYLFRKEGQNVTLSCEQNLNHDAMYWYRQDPGQGLRLIYYSQIVNDFQKGDIAEGYSVSREKKESFPLTVTSAQKNPTAFYLCASSIGLQKNTEAFFGQGTRLTVV.

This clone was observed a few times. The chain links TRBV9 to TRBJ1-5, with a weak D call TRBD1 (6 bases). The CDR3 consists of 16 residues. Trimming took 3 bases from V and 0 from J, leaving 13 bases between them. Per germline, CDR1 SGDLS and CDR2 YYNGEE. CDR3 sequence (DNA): TGTGCCAGCAGCGGTCCCGGGACACCTAGCAATCAGCCCCAGCATTTT. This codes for CASSGPGTPSNQPQHF.

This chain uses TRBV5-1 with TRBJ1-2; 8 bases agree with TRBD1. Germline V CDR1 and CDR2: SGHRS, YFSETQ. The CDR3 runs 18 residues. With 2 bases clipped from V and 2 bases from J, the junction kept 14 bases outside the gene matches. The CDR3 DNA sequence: TGCGCCAGCAGCTTCCGGGTGGCAGGGGGCCTTGGGAACTATGGCTACACCTTC. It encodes CASSFRVAGGLGNYGYTF. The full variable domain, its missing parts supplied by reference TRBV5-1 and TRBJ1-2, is KAGVTQTPRYLIKTRGQQVTLSCSPISGHRSVSWYQQTPGQGLQFLFEYFSETQRNKGNFPGRFSGRQFSNSRSEMNVSTLELGDSALYLCASSFRVAGGLGNYGYTFGSGTRLTVV.